Following are 5 T cell receptor beta chains from one sample sequenced in a study of blood T cell repertoires in COVID-19. Profiling relied on immunoSEQ multiplex PCR, and the TCRdb table lists in-frame clones only, not all of them. The table lists around 250,000 clones, roughly 80% of them singletons. Sequencing used peripheral blood. These receptors all stem from a woman aged 18-35 years with acute or convalescent COVID-19.

The chain couples TRBV30 to TRBJ1-2; 8 bases match TRBD1. V lost 2 bases to trimming and J lost 7 bases; unmatched junction nucleotides: 6. This CDR3 spans 13 amino acids. CDR1 and CDR2 (germline): GTSNPN, SVGIG (reference sequence). The CDR3 protein is CAWSLWTGSGYTF. CDR3 nucleotides: TGTGCCTGGAGTTTATGGACAGGGTCTGGCTACACCTTC.

The CDR3 reads CASSLGQASYNEQFF. The DNA of the CDR3 is TGTGCCAGCAGCTTAGGTCAAGCTTCCTACAATGAGCAGTTCTTC. V is TRBV11-3 and J is TRBJ2-1; D not resolved. V lost 1 base and J lost 1, with 8 bases in between. Germline CDR1 and CDR2: SGHNT and YENEEA. This CDR3 is 15 amino acids long.

The chain recombines TRBV28 with TRBJ2-2; D remains ambiguous. The CDR3 is 14 residues long. Trimming took 3 bases from V and 4 from J, leaving 9 bases between them. Germline V gene data show CDR1 as MDHEN and CDR2 as SYDVKM. The CDR3, as DNA: TGTGCCAGCAGTTTCGGAACAGTCACCGGGGAGCTGTTTTTT. It is translated as CASSFGTVTGELFF. The full variable domain, in which reference TRBV28 and TRBJ2-2 provide the parts outside the CDR3, is DVKVTQSSRYLVKRTGEKVFLECVQDMDHENMFWYRQDPGLGLRLIYFSYDVKMKEKGDIPEGYSVSREKKERFSLILESASTNQTSMYLCASSFGTVTGELFFGEGSRLTVL.

This rearrangement joins TRBV6-5 to TRBJ1-2; D is perhaps TRBD1 (6 bases). This CDR3 spans 14 amino acids. CDR1 is MNHEY, CDR2 SVGAGI, per germline. V lost 6 bases, J lost 0 bases, and 11 bases lay in between. The CDR3 DNA is TGTGCCAGCAGCGGGGGGCCAGCTAACTATGGCTACACCTTC. Translated, it gives CASSGGPANYGYTF.

The rearrangement links TRBV5-1 to TRBJ2-7, with TRBD1 matching over 11 bases. This CDR3 spans 14 amino acids. CDR1 and CDR2 (germline): SGHRS, YFSETQ. The junction had 3 bases not matched to a gene; V was cut back by 4 bases and J by 3 bases. CDR3 residues: CASSPGTGGYEQYF. DNA for the CDR3: TGCGCCAGCAGCCCGGGGACAGGGGGCTACGAGCAGTACTTC.